These 3 T cell receptor beta chains were all obtained from the same sample, sequenced in a study of CD8 T cells in ankylosing spondylitis. Points from the study as a whole: Seven to nine highly homologous variants made up a TCR beta motif, and this motif appeared characteristic of ankylosing spondylitis blood.

TCRdb recomputed calls from the 5' RACE reads with MiXCR, one row per CDR3 protein. Here the sample spans about 220,000 distinct CDR3 sequences, about 6.7% being singletons. No antigen is known for these receptors. The sequencing sample was made of blood, either unsorted or a sorted T cell fraction (not recorded which). The receptor set was obtained from a male donor with ankylosing spondylitis.

The chain is built from TRBV28 and TRBJ2-5; 16 bases agree with TRBD2. This CDR3 has 19 amino acids. In germline, CDR1 is MDHEN, CDR2 SYDVKM. Trimming took 6 bases from V and 2 from J; bases not matched to a gene: 12. The CDR3 DNA is TGTGCCAGCAGGACGGGACTAGCGGGGGGGCCAAGAGGGCAAGAGACCCAGTACTTC. Protein sequence: CASRTGLAGGPRGQETQYF.

This clonotype occurred many times. The genes are TRBV9 and TRBJ2-5; D may be TRBD1 (5 bases). Germline CDR1 and CDR2: SGDLS and YYNGEE. This CDR3 is 14 amino acids long. V lost 1 base to trimming and J lost 4 bases, with 11 bases between them. CDR3 nucleotides: TGTGCCAGCAGCGTAAGGGGCGTTGGAGAGACCCAGTACTTC. Its translation: CASSVRGVGETQYF.

This clonotype was observed a handful of times. The chain recombines TRBV11-3 with TRBJ1-1, with 8 bases that match TRBD1. The CDR3 sequence is 11 residues long. CDR1 and CDR2 (germline): SGHNT, YENEEA. Losses at the gene ends were 4 bases for V and 9 bases for J; bases not matched to a gene: 1. This CDR3 reads CASSSGGKAFF. CDR3 DNA sequence: TGTGCCAGCAGCTCAGGGGGCAAAGCTTTCTTT.